Following are 23 T cell receptor beta chains from one sample sequenced in a study of blood T cell repertoires in COVID-19. Only in-frame clones appear in the TCRdb table, and some are missing; sequencing was by immunoSEQ multiplex PCR. The sample records a few hundred thousand clones, about 89% being singletons. Sequencing was done on a sample of peripheral blood. The receptors here all came from a woman aged 55-70 years with acute or convalescent COVID-19.

This clone was observed a single time. CDR3 region: CASSQELRTGVASYTF. CDR3 DNA sequence: TGCGCCAGCAGCCAAGAATTAAGGACAGGGGTCGCAAGCTACACCTTC. V and J are TRBV4-3 and TRBJ1-2; 9 positions match TRBD1. This CDR3 has 16 amino acids. CDR1 is LGHNA and CDR2 is YSLEER in the germline V gene. V was clipped by 0 bases and J by 9 bases; unmatched bases: 11.

CDR3 residues: CASKQGRSGEQFF. The CDR3 region has the DNA TGTGCCAGTAAACAGGGTAGGTCTGGTGAGCAGTTCTTC. The J gene is TRBJ2-1, the V gene TRBV19, with D possibly TRBD1 on 6 matching bases. Germline values: CDR1 LNHDA, CDR2 SQIVND (reference sequence). CDR3 length: 13 residues. Trimming stripped 7 bases from V and 9 bases from J, with 16 bases between.

The J gene is TRBJ1-2, the V gene TRBV5-1; 9 nucleotides agree with TRBD1. Germline CDR1 reads SGHRS; CDR2 reads YFSETQ. The CDR3 covers 15 residues. V shed 4 bases and J 3 bases; nucleotides not matched to a gene: 7. The CDR3 protein is CASSPNTGGDYGYTF. DNA for the CDR3: TGCGCCAGCAGCCCTAATACAGGGGGCGACTATGGCTACACCTTC.

The chain combines TRBV4-1 with TRBJ1-1; 7 bases line up with TRBD1. J was trimmed by 0 bases and V by 2 bases; bases with no gene match: 9. CDR1 and CDR2 from the germline V gene are MGHRA and YSYEKL. The CDR3 has 17 amino acids. CDR3 bases: TGCGCCAGCAGCCAACTGCCAGGGGGGAGAATGAACACTGAAGCTTTCTTT. Translation gives CASSQLPGGRMNTEAFF.

The J gene is TRBJ1-5, the V gene TRBV6-2 or TRBV6-3; 10 bases are shared with TRBD1. CDR3 length equals 16 residues. The germline CDR1 and CDR2 sequences are MNHEY and SVGEGT. Trimming took 5 bases from V and 0 from J; bases not matched to a gene: 4. CDR3 sequence reads: CASSLGQGVSNQPQHF. The CDR3 DNA reads as TGTGCCAGCAGTCTCGGACAGGGGGTTAGCAATCAGCCCCAGCATTTT.

The rearrangement uses TRBV7-8 and TRBJ1-1; D gene unclear. The CDR3 contains 14 residues. The V end lost 5 bases, the J end lost 8 bases, and 18 bases lay between the germline ends. Germline-derived CDR1 and CDR2 are SGHVS and FQNEAQ. The CDR3 loop is CASSRWTGGEEAFF. In DNA, the CDR3 is TGTGCCAGCAGCCGGTGGACCGGAGGAGAAGAAGCTTTCTTT.

The J gene is TRBJ1-3, the V gene TRBV6-2 or TRBV6-3; D call uncertain. Per germline, CDR1 MNHEY and CDR2 SVGEGT. Trimming stripped 2 bases from V and 2 bases from J, with 13 bases between. The CDR3 runs 16 residues. CDR3 sequence: CASSYTWRAPGNTIYF. The CDR3 DNA is TGTGCCAGCAGTTACACTTGGAGAGCTCCTGGAAACACCATATATTTT.

The V and J genes are TRBV19 and TRBJ2-1, with TRBD1 matching 8 bases. The germline V gene has CDR1 LNHDA and CDR2 SQIVND (reference sequence). This CDR3 has 16 amino acids. V dropped 6 bases and J dropped 7; count of bases not matched to a gene: 14. The CDR3 nucleotides read TGTGCCAGTAGCCGAAACAGGGGGTTATCTAGGAATGAGCAGTTCTTC. It codes for CASSRNRGLSRNEQFF.

V and J are TRBV9 and TRBJ2-2; 9 nucleotides align to TRBD2. Germline V lookup: CDR1 SGDLS, CDR2 YYNGEE. V shed 1 base and J 2 bases; nucleotides not matched to a gene: 6. The CDR3 spans 17 residues. CDR3 sequence (DNA): TGTGCCAGCAGCGTAAGGAGCGGGGGGCCCAACACCGGGGAGCTGTTTTTT. Protein: CASSVRSGGPNTGELFF.

As regards this clone: The sample contains more than one DNA sequence encoding this CDR3. The chain is built from TRBV18 and TRBJ2-2; D is unclear. Trimming stripped 3 bases from V and 2 bases from J, with 4 bases between. Germline CDR1 reads KGHSH; CDR2 reads LQKENI. The CDR3 extends over 13 amino acids. The DNA for the CDR3 is TGTGCCAGCTCACCGAGCAACACCGGGGAGCTGTTTTTT. Amino acid sequence: CASSPSNTGELFF. Drawing the rest from reference TRBV18 and TRBJ2-2, the complete variable domain is NAGVMQNPRHLVRRRGQEARLRCSPMKGHSHVYWYRQLPEEGLKFMVYLQKENIIDESGMPKERFSAEFPKEGPSILRIQQVVRGDSAAYFCASSPSNTGELFFGEGSRLTVL.

The chain carries TRBV18 and TRBJ2-7, with D uncertain. CDR1 and CDR2 (germline): KGHSH, LQKENI. The V and J ends lost 3 bases and 0 bases respectively, with 3 bases between them. This CDR3 comprises 12 residues. The DNA of the CDR3 is TGTGCCAGCTCACCTCTCTCCTACGAGCAGTACTTC. It is translated as CASSPLSYEQYF.

V is TRBV7-9 and J is TRBJ1-5; no definite D call. Germline V gene lookup returns CDR1 SEHNR and CDR2 FQNEAQ (reference sequence). Trimming pared 5 bases from V and 1 base from J, leaving 6 bases between. The CDR3 consists of 13 residues. The CDR3 bases are TGTGCCAGCAGCCCCCAGAGCAATCAGCCCCAGCATTTT. Residues: CASSPQSNQPQHF. The full variable domain, completed using reference TRBV7-9 and TRBJ1-5, is DTGVSQNPRHKITKRGQNVTFRCDPISEHNRLYWYRQTLGQGPEFLTYFQNEAQLEKSRLLSDRFSAERPKGSFSTLEIQRTEQGDSAMYLCASSPQSNQPQHFGDGTRLSIL.

This clone was seen a single time. The V and J genes are TRBV29-1 and TRBJ1-1; D is ambiguous. This CDR3 spans 11 amino acids. Trimming left V 5 bases short and J 3 bases short, with 7 bases between. Germline CDR1 and CDR2: SQVTM and ANQGSEA. CDR3 loop: CSVRGDTEAFF. The CDR3 DNA follows: TGCAGCGTTCGGGGAGACACTGAAGCTTTCTTT.

The rearrangement uses TRBV3-1 (or the pseudogene TRBV3-2) and TRBJ1-1, with D uncertain. Germline CDR1 LGHDT, CDR2 YNNKEL (reference sequence). V lost 2 bases to trimming and J lost 4 bases, with 8 bases between them. The CDR3 sequence is 13 residues long. This CDR3 is CASSQKGGTEAFF. DNA for the CDR3: TGTGCCAGCAGCCAAAAGGGAGGCACTGAAGCTTTCTTT.

The chain recombines TRBV29-1 with TRBJ1-3; possible D gene TRBD1, 6 bases. Germline CDR1 reads SQVTM; CDR2 reads ANQGSEA. V lost 1 base and J 4 bases, leaving 11 bases between the germline ends. The CDR3 loop spans 14 amino acids. This CDR3 is CSVEVSGTGNTIYF. CDR3 in DNA: TGCAGCGTTGAAGTGAGCGGGACAGGAAACACCATATATTTT.

The chain carries TRBV29-1 and TRBJ2-1; the match to TRBD2 covers 9 bases. Trimming cost V 7 bases and J 7 bases; bases outside gene matches: 20. Germline V lookup: CDR1 SQVTM, CDR2 ANQGSEA. This CDR3 has 17 residues. CDR3 sequence: CSAETGSLLAGRNEQFF. The CDR3 nucleotides are TGCAGCGCCGAGACAGGGAGTTTGCTAGCGGGGCGGAATGAGCAGTTCTTC.

To note about this clone: A read error may account for a junction end that differs from germline. The rearrangement links TRBV28 to TRBJ1-2; TRBD1 aligns across 10 bases. The germline V gene has CDR1 MDHEN and CDR2 SYDVKM. This CDR3 comprises 13 residues. CDR3 nucleotides: TGTGCCAGCAGTGAGGGACAGGGGTATGGCTACGCCTTC. Translated, it gives CASSEGQGYGYAF.

The V gene is TRBV3-1 (or the pseudogene TRBV3-2), the J gene TRBJ1-2, with TRBD1 matching 7 bases. V lost 6 bases to trimming and J lost 4 bases; unmatched junction nucleotides: 8. The CDR3 runs 14 residues. Germline loops: CDR1 LGHDT, CDR2 YNNKEL (reference sequence). CDR3 sequence reads: CASRMEGAGYGYTF. The DNA of the CDR3 is TGTGCCAGCAGAATGGAGGGGGCAGGCTATGGCTACACCTTC.

This clone has a handful of counts. The gene calls are TRBV6-2 or TRBV6-3 and TRBJ2-7, with TRBD2 identical over 7 bases. Germline lookup yields CDR1 MNHEY and CDR2 SVGEGT. The CDR3 length is 13 residues. Trimming removed 6 bases from V and 2 bases from J; junction bases left unmatched: 4. This chain's CDR3 is CASSLGLTYEQYF. The CDR3 region has the DNA TGTGCCAGCAGCCTGGGACTAACCTACGAGCAGTACTTC.

CDR3 region: CASSPQGTGPEKLFF. The CDR3 DNA reads as TGTGCCAGCAGCCCCCAGGGGACAGGTCCCGAAAAACTGTTTTTT. This chain uses TRBV7-2 with TRBJ1-4, with 8 bases aligning to TRBD1. This CDR3 is built from 15 residues. The germline V gene has CDR1 SGHTA and CDR2 FQGNSA. The J segment lost 8 bases and the V segment lost 5 bases, leaving 10 bases of the junction unmatched.

This chain connects TRBV28 to TRBJ2-3; D may be TRBD1 (5 bases). Germline loops: CDR1 MDHEN, CDR2 SYDVKM. The CDR3 covers 12 residues. Trimming shortened V by 1 base and J by 10 bases, and 9 bases separated the two germline ends. The CDR3 DNA follows: TGTGCCAGCAGTTTATCCCCACAGGCGCAGTATTTT. Its translation is CASSLSPQAQYF. The full variable domain, with the rest looked up from reference TRBV28 and TRBJ2-3, is DVKVTQSSRYLVKRTGEKVFLECVQDMDHENMFWYRQDPGLGLRLIYFSYDVKMKEKGDIPEGYSVSREKKERFSLILESASTNQTSMYLCASSLSPQAQYFGPGTRLTVL.

This clone has only a few counts. The genes are TRBV5-1 and TRBJ2-1; the match to TRBD1 covers 9 bases. The junction had 3 bases not matched to a gene; V was cut back by 4 bases and J by 4 bases. Germline values: CDR1 SGHRS, CDR2 YFSETQ. The CDR3 covers 14 residues. The CDR3 is CASSPGQGYNEQFF. The CDR3 DNA reads TGCGCCAGCAGCCCGGGACAGGGATACAATGAGCAGTTCTTC. Full variable domain (missing parts from reference TRBV5-1 and TRBJ2-1): KAGVTQTPRYLIKTRGQQVTLSCSPISGHRSVSWYQQTPGQGLQFLFEYFSETQRNKGNFPGRFSGRQFSNSRSEMNVSTLELGDSALYLCASSPGQGYNEQFFGPGTRLTVL.

The chain links TRBV19 to TRBJ1-2; D unclear. There are 15 residues in the CDR3. Germline-derived CDR1 and CDR2 are LNHDA and SQIVND (reference sequence). V shed 6 bases and J shed 2 bases, with 16 bases lying between them. Here the CDR3 reads CASSLVPGQNYGYTF. In DNA form, the CDR3 reads TGTGCCAGTAGCCTAGTCCCTGGTCAGAACTATGGCTACACCTTC.